This T cell receptor (beta chain) was identified in a study of T cell clones after liver transplantation. On the study more broadly: A pre-transplant mixed lymphocyte reaction with TCRbeta sequencing defined graft-donor-reactive clones followed in post-transplant blood.

Germline CDR1 and CDR2: SNHLY and FYNNEI. The V end was cut by 7 bases, the J end by 2 bases, with 11 bases between. The CDR3 length is 13 residues. CD3+CD4+ and CD3+CD8+ cells were FACS-sorted from thawed unstimulated PBMCs. Points on this clone: What it binds is not known.

Clones were sequenced by immunoSEQ multiplex PCR, and TCRdb holds only the in-frame ones, with some missing. Of 65,000 to 90,000 clones in the sample, about 88% are singletons; the top ten hold 2% to 3%. Study conclusions and caveats: Graft donor-reactive T cells possibly entered the graft instead of undergoing deletion. A larger donor-reactive than third-party decline suggested partial antigen-specific deletion.

V and J are TRBV2 and TRBJ2-5; the D is unclear. Sequencing used CD4+ T cells from blood, obtained before liver transplant. This clonotype originated in a human donor who received a liver transplant. CDR3 sequence reads: CASKRVRQETQYF. For the CDR3, the DNA is TGTGCCAGCAAACGTGTCAGACAAGAGACCCAGTACTTC.